This T cell receptor beta chain originates from a study of blood T cells in healthy people across ages. With a J-beta primer mix and a sample-barcoded 5' primer, a second PCR ran about 7 to 12 cycles. TCRdb reprocessed the 5' RACE reads via MiXCR and lists one record per CDR3 protein. The sample yields 730,000 or so distinct CDR3 sequences, roughly two fifths seen once. The CDR3 length is 14 residues. The junction had 5 bases not matched to a gene; V was cut back by 4 bases and J by 6 bases. Germline CDR1 KGHSH, CDR2 LQKENI. The sample providers were healthy Caucasian people from Russia, aged roughly 6 to 95. Drawn from each donor were around 9.1 milliliters of peripheral blood.

The sequenced material came from blood. The clonotype was recovered from a woman in her sixties in good health. The chain is built from TRBV18 and TRBJ2-1; 8 nucleotides line up with TRBD1. CDR3: CASSLMDRANEQFF. The CDR3 coding sequence is TGTGCCAGCTCACTCATGGACAGGGCCAATGAGCAGTTCTTC. Variable domain in full (rest from reference TRBV18 and TRBJ2-1): NAGVMQNPRHLVRRRGQEARLRCSPMKGHSHVYWYRQLPEEGLKFMVYLQKENIIDESGMPKERFSAEFPKEGPSILRIQQVVRGDSAAYFCASSLMDRANEQFFGPGTRLTVL.